This passage covers 24 T cell receptor beta chains from one sample sequenced in a study of blood T cell repertoires in COVID-19. Profiled with immunoSEQ multiplex PCR; TCRdb holds only in-frame clones, not every one. Of 140,000 to 150,000 clones listed, roughly 91% are singletons. The sequencing input was peripheral blood. The receptors were gathered from a man in his fifties or sixties with active or convalescent COVID-19.

The chain employs TRBV12-3 or TRBV12-4 and TRBJ2-1; 7 nucleotides match TRBD2. Trimming took 2 bases from V and 9 from J; bases not matched to a gene: 4. The CDR3 is made up of 13 amino acids. This chain's CDR3 is CASSLRPGGEQFF. CDR3 in DNA: TGTGCCAGCAGTTTAAGGCCGGGGGGTGAGCAGTTCTTC.

V gene TRBV15 combines with J gene TRBJ2-7; D is unclear. The CDR3 is 14 residues long. Germline V gene data show CDR1 as LNHNV and CDR2 as YYDKDF (reference sequence). The ends were cut back, 0 bases at V and 4 bases at J, with 10 bases in the middle. The CDR3 region is CATSRDQVAYEQYF. CDR3 sequence (DNA): TGTGCCACCAGCAGAGATCAGGTCGCTTACGAGCAGTACTTC.

V and J are TRBV5-4 and TRBJ1-3; 9 nucleotides agree with TRBD1. With V trimmed by 4 bases and J by 2 bases, 7 bases remained unmatched. Germline CDR1 and CDR2: SGHNT and YYREEE (reference sequence). The CDR3 has 16 amino acids. This CDR3 reads CASSLGGDRAGNTIYF. CDR3 DNA: TGTGCCAGCAGCCTCGGGGGGGACAGGGCTGGAAACACCATATATTTT.

The chain uses TRBV21-1 and TRBJ2-3; the table assigns TRBD2, which was not confirmed against the DNA. TRBV21-1 is a documented pseudogene. This CDR3 is built from 19 residues. The CDR3 loop reads CASSKGLWEFSGSADTQYF. Written as DNA, the CDR3 is TGTGCCAGCAGCAAAGGATTATGGGAATTCAGCGGGAGTGCAGATACGCAGTATTTT.

The V and J genes are TRBV7-2 and TRBJ1-4; TRBD1 is a possible D gene (5 bases). Trimming removed 2 bases at V and 5 bases at J, with 15 bases between. From germline, CDR1 is SGHTA and CDR2 FQGNSA. This CDR3 has 16 residues. The CDR3 DNA follows: TGTGCCAGCAGCTTATTCCCCAGGGACTCGAATGAAAAACTGTTTTTT. It translates to CASSLFPRDSNEKLFF.

The chain is built from TRBV5-1 and TRBJ2-1, with D unresolved. In germline, CDR1 is SGHRS, CDR2 YFSETQ. Deletions cut 3 bases from V and 3 bases from J, with 16 bases between. CDR3 length: 16 amino acids. The chain's CDR3 is CASSSTTSSDYNEQFF. The DNA of the CDR3 is TGCGCCAGCAGCTCGACGACCAGCAGCGACTACAATGAGCAGTTCTTC.

The chain links TRBV7-9 to TRBJ2-3; 8 bases match TRBD1. CDR1 is SEHNR, CDR2 FQNEAQ, per germline (reference sequence). The CDR3 length is 13 residues. V shed 5 bases, J shed 6 bases, and the junction held 4 bases outside the gene matches. As DNA, the CDR3 is TGTGCCAGCAGCGCGTCAGGGGGCGATACGCAGTATTTT. Amino acid sequence: CASSASGGDTQYF.

A single count supports this clone. The rearrangement links TRBV6-7 to TRBJ1-2; D might be TRBD1 (6 bases). TRBV6-7 is an ORF, with its function uncertain. This CDR3 region has 19 residues. V was trimmed by 0 bases and J by 6 bases, leaving 26 bases between them. In DNA form, the CDR3 reads TGTGCCAGCAGTTACTCGAAAGTTGGACGGAACAGGGATCCCCATGGCTACACCTTC. It codes for CASSYSKVGRNRDPHGYTF.

The gene calls are TRBV7-9 and TRBJ2-5, with TRBD1 identical over 12 bases. After removal of 5 bases from V and 4 bases from J, the junction contained 5 bases not matched to a gene. This CDR3 is 15 amino acids long. Germline lookup yields CDR1 SEHNR and CDR2 FQNEAQ (reference sequence). Here the CDR3 DNA reads TGTGCCAGCAGCCGGGGACAGGGGGCAGGAGAGACCCAGTACTTC. This translates into CASSRGQGAGETQYF.

V gene TRBV6-2 or TRBV6-3 combines with J gene TRBJ2-1; D might be TRBD2 (5 bases). Trimming took 6 bases from V and 9 from J, leaving 24 bases between them. The CDR3 is made up of 16 amino acids. In germline, CDR1 is MNHEY, CDR2 SVGEGT. The CDR3 sequence: CASSLRADRLRGEQFF. The CDR3 DNA follows: TGTGCCAGCAGCCTTCGGGCCGACCGCCTTCGGGGTGAGCAGTTCTTC.

This chain joins TRBV18 and TRBJ1-5; 10 bases match TRBD1. Germline CDR1 is KGHSH and CDR2 is LQKENI. J lost 5 bases, V lost 3 bases, and 7 bases had no gene match. CDR3 length: 16 amino acids. The CDR3 sequence: CASSPTGGGAHQPQHF. DNA for the CDR3: TGTGCCAGCTCACCGACAGGGGGCGGGGCCCATCAGCCCCAGCATTTT.

The chain links TRBV19 to TRBJ1-5; D possibly corresponds to TRBD1 (6 bases). The V gene lost 7 bases and the J gene lost 1 base, with 20 bases spanning the gap. This CDR3 has 17 amino acids. Germline V gives CDR1 LNHDA, CDR2 SQIVND (reference sequence). The CDR3 is CASTNRGGAQSNQPQHF. The CDR3 nucleotides read TGTGCCAGTACCAACCGAGGGGGGGCGCAGAGCAATCAGCCCCAGCATTTT.

The chain employs TRBV12-3 or TRBV12-4 and TRBJ1-2, with 8 bases that match TRBD1. CDR3 length equals 13 residues. Trimming removed 3 bases from V and 4 bases from J; junction bases left unmatched: 1. CDR3 nucleotides: TGTGCCAGCAGTTTCAGGGGGCCCTATGGCTACACCTTC. The encoded protein is CASSFRGPYGYTF.

The count of this clone is one. V gene TRBV6-1 combines with J gene TRBJ2-5; D may be TRBD1 (5 bases). This CDR3 region has 16 residues. Germline V gives CDR1 MNHNS, CDR2 SASEGT. The V gene lost 2 bases and the J gene lost 5 bases, with 18 bases spanning the gap. The DNA for the CDR3 is TGTGCCAGCAGTGAATCCATCCAGGCTGGGGCGGAGACCCAGTACTTC. The encoded protein is CASSESIQAGAETQYF.

A single count supports this clone. This chain joins TRBV14 and TRBJ2-3, with D possibly being TRBD2 (5 bases). Germline lookup yields CDR1 SGHDN and CDR2 FVKESK. This CDR3 comprises 16 residues. V lost 1 base, J lost 0 bases, and 11 bases lay in between. The CDR3 coding sequence is TGTGCCAGCAGCCAAGCGAAGCGGTCTAGCACAGATACGCAGTATTTT. Encoded protein: CASSQAKRSSTDTQYF. The full variable domain, its missing parts supplied by reference TRBV14 and TRBJ2-3, is EAGVTQFPSHSVIEKGQTVTLRCDPISGHDNLYWYRRVMGKEIKFLLHFVKESKQDESGMPNNRFLAERTGGTYSTLKVQPAELEDSGVYFCASSQAKRSSTDTQYFGPGTRLTVL.

Regarding this clone: At one of its ends the junction is not consistent with the germline gene, which may arise from a read error. The rearrangement joins TRBV4-2 to TRBJ1-2, with no clear D. Germline V gene data show CDR1 as LGHNA and CDR2 as YNFKEQ. This CDR3 contains 12 residues. The CDR3 loop is CASSQANQVSYF. The CDR3 nucleotides are TGTGCCAGCAGCCAAGCAAACCAGGTCTCCTACTTC.

The chain carries TRBV21-1 and TRBJ1-1; TRBD1, the table's D call, lacks a check against the DNA. TRBV21-1 is termed a pseudogene. The CDR3 has 14 residues. In DNA form, the CDR3 reads TGTGCCAGCAGCAAAGCGCAAAAGGGGACTGAAGCTTTCTTT. This codes for CASSKAQKGTEAFF.

The rearrangement joins TRBV6-5 to TRBJ2-7; 9 bases map to TRBD1. Germline lookup yields CDR1 MNHEY and CDR2 SVGAGI. V gave up 5 bases and J gave up 4 bases; unmatched junction bases: 6. The CDR3 is 14 amino acids. CDR3 coding DNA: TGTGCCAGCAGTCTTAGACAGGGGGGATACGAGCAGTACTTC. The encoded protein is CASSLRQGGYEQYF.

The chain recombines TRBV5-8 with TRBJ2-5; 12 positions agree with TRBD2. V trimming: 4 bases; J trimming: 5 bases; junction bases outside the gene matches: 12. The CDR3 loop spans 17 amino acids. Germline lookup yields CDR1 SGHTS and CDR2 YDEGEE. This CDR3 reads CASSPLTSGGDGETQYF. The CDR3 coding sequence is TGTGCCAGCAGCCCCCTGACTAGCGGGGGAGATGGGGAGACCCAGTACTTC.

This clone was seen more than once but under ten times. The chain couples TRBV2 to TRBJ2-1; 9 bases map to TRBD2. The CDR3 spans 15 residues. Germline loops: CDR1 SNHLY, CDR2 FYNNEI. V gave up 4 bases and J gave up 8 bases; unmatched junction bases: 9. In nucleotides, the CDR3 is TGTGCCAGCAGTGGCGGGGGGGCCCTCCTCCATGAGCAGTTCTTC. This translates into CASSGGGALLHEQFF.

This clone was detected a few times. CDR3 coding DNA: TGCGCCAGCAGCCAAGGGGTTGGCGGGTCCTACGAGCAGTACTTC. Protein: CASSQGVGGSYEQYF. This chain uses TRBV4-1 with TRBJ2-7, with D maybe TRBD2 (5 bases). There are 15 residues in the CDR3. CDR1 is MGHRA, CDR2 YSYEKL, per germline. Trimming pared 1 base from V and 1 base from J, leaving 11 bases between.

CDR3 sequence reads: CASSLWEGQGVTEAFF. CDR3 nucleotide sequence: TGTGCCAGCAGTTTATGGGAGGGACAGGGCGTTACTGAAGCTTTCTTT. This chain uses TRBV28 with TRBJ1-1; 9 positions agree with TRBD1. The length of the CDR3 is 16 residues. Trimming removed 0 bases from V and 5 bases from J; junction bases left unmatched: 7. Germline V gene data show CDR1 as MDHEN and CDR2 as SYDVKM. The full variable domain, with the rest looked up from reference TRBV28 and TRBJ1-1, is DVKVTQSSRYLVKRTGEKVFLECVQDMDHENMFWYRQDPGLGLRLIYFSYDVKMKEKGDIPEGYSVSREKKERFSLILESASTNQTSMYLCASSLWEGQGVTEAFFGQGTRLTVV.

With respect to this clone: This sample includes further DNA sequences coding for the same CDR3. The chain is built from TRBV7-2 and TRBJ1-5; D is perhaps TRBD1 (5 bases). V lost 1 base to trimming and J lost 4 bases, with 11 bases between them. The CDR3 has 15 amino acids. Per germline, CDR1 SGHTA and CDR2 FQGNSA. CDR3 coding DNA: TGTGCCAGCAGCTTAGTGGCAGGGCTGAATCAGCCCCAGCATTTT. This encodes CASSLVAGLNQPQHF. Filled out from reference TRBV7-2 and TRBJ1-5, the complete variable domain reads GAGVSQSPSNKVTEKGKDVELRCDPISGHTALYWYRQSLGQGLEFLIYFQGNSAPDKSGLPSDRFSAERTGGSVSTLTIQRTQQEDSAVYLCASSLVAGLNQPQHFGDGTRLSIL.

This clone was counted once. The V and J genes are TRBV5-4 and TRBJ2-2, with TRBD2 identical over 10 bases. V shed 4 bases and J 6 bases; nucleotides not matched to a gene: 9. The CDR3 is made up of 16 amino acids. CDR1 and CDR2 from the germline V gene are SGHNT and YYREEE (reference sequence). The CDR3 bases are TGTGCCAGCAGCCCTTCCGGACTAGCGGTCCCCGGGGAGCTGTTTTTT. Translated, it gives CASSPSGLAVPGELFF.